One T cell receptor (beta chain) is described in this entry. Its antigen is unidentified. Prepared libraries of TCR beta cDNA carried unique molecular identifiers. Input of about 0.9 to 10 million T cells yielded around 500,000 cDNA molecules. TCRdb passed the PCR reads through MiXCR, listing each CDR3 protein once. The repertoire holds about 820,000 distinct CDR3 sequences, with about 57% as singletons. This sample was included in a study of post-analysis software for immune sequencing data. Study background: The courses of disease that were included comprised relapsing-remitting, secondary progressive and progressive-relapsing multiple sclerosis. General study findings and limits: In patients, about 5 TRBV segments were more frequent than in controls, with TRBV5-6, TRBV5-1 and TRBV20-1 among them.

CDR3 length: 14 residues. Germline V gives CDR1 ENHRY, CDR2 SYGVKD. The V end was cut by 6 bases, the J end by 6 bases, with 15 bases between. The sequenced sample was blood. The TCR originated in a girl under 18 with multiple sclerosis. The chain recombines TRBV10-3 with TRBJ2-1, with D possibly being TRBD1 or TRBD2 (5 bases each). CDR3 amino acids: CAIRGTSRPNEQFF. CDR3 DNA: TGTGCCATCAGGGGGACCTCTCGCCCCAATGAGCAGTTCTTC.